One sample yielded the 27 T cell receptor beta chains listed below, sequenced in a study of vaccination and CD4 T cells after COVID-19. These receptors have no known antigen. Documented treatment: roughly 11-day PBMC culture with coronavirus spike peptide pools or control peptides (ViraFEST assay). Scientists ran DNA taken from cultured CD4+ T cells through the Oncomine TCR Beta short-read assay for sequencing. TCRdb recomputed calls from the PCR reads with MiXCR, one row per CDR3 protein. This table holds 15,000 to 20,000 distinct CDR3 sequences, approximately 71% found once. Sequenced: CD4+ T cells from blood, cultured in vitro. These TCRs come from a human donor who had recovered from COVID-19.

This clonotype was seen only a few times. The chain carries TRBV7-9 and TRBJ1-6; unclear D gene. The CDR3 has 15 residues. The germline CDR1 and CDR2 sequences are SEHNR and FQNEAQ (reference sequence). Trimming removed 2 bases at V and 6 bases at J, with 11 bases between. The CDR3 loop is CASSLRAAGNSPLHF. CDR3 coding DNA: TGTGCCAGCAGCTTAAGGGCAGCTGGTAATTCACCCCTCCACTTT. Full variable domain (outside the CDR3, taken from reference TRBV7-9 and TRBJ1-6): DTGVSQNPRHKITKRGQNVTFRCDPISEHNRLYWYRQTLGQGPEFLTYFQNEAQLEKSRLLSDRFSAERPKGSFSTLEIQRTEQGDSAMYLCASSLRAAGNSPLHFGNGTRLTVT.

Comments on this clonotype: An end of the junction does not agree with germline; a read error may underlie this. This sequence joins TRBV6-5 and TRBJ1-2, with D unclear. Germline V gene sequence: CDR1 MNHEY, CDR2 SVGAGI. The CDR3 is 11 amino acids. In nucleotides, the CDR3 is TGTGCCAGCAGTTACGGAGTCGGAGAGGTCTTC. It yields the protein CASSYGVGEVF.

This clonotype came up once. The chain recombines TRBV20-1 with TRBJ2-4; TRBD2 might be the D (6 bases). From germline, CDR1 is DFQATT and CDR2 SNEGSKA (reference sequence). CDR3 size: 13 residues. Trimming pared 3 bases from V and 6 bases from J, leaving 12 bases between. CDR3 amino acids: CSASMAGLNIQYF. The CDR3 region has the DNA TGCAGTGCTAGTATGGCGGGGCTAAACATTCAGTACTTC.

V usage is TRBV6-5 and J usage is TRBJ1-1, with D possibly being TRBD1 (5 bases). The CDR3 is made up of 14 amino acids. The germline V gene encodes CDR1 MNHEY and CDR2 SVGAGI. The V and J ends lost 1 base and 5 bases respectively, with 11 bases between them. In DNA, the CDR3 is TGTGCCAGCAGTTACTTCGCAGGGCCTACTGAAGCTTTCTTT. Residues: CASSYFAGPTEAFF.

CDR3 DNA: TGCAGTGCTAGAGATCAGTCCAAAAACATTCAGTACTTC. Translating gives CSARDQSKNIQYF. V and J are TRBV20-1 and TRBJ2-4, with unresolved D. Deletions cut 0 bases from V and 2 bases from J, with 5 bases between. The CDR3 length is 13 residues. Germline V gene data show CDR1 as DFQATT and CDR2 as SNEGSKA (reference sequence).

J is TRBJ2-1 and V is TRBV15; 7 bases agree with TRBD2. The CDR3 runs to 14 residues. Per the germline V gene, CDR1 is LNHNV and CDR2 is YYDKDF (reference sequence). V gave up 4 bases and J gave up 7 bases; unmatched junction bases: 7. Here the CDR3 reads CATSKAGLTNEQFF. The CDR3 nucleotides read TGTGCCACCAGCAAAGCGGGATTGACGAATGAGCAGTTCTTC.

CDR3 DNA: TGTGCCAGCAGTTCGTGGATGGGTCTTTACGAGCAGTACTTC. Residues: CASSSWMGLYEQYF. The chain combines TRBV28 with TRBJ2-7; no clear D. The length of the CDR3 is 14 residues. V lost 4 bases to trimming and J lost 4 bases, with 14 bases between them. Germline V lookup: CDR1 MDHEN, CDR2 SYDVKM.

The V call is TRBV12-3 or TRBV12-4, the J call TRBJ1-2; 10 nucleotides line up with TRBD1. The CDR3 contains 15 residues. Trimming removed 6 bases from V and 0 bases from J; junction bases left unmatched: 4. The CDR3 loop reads CASSPGQGANYGYTF. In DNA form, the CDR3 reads TGTGCCAGCAGCCCCGGACAGGGGGCTAACTATGGCTACACCTTC.

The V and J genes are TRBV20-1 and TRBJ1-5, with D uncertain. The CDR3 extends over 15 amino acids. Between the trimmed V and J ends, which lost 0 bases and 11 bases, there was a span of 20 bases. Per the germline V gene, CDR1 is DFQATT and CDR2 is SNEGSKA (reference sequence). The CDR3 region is CSARDLRVGSGAQHF. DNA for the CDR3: TGCAGTGCTAGAGATCTTAGGGTGGGGTCCGGGGCCCAGCATTTT.

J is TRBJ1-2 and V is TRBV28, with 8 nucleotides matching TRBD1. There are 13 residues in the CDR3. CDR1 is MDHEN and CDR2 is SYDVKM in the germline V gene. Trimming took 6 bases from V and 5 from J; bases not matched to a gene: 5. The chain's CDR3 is CASSPTGEYGYTF. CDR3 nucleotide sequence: TGTGCCAGCAGCCCGACAGGGGAATATGGCTACACCTTC.

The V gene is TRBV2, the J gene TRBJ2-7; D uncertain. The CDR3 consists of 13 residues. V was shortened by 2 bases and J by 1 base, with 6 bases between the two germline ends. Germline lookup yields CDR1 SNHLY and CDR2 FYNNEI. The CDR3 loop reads CASSEIASYEQYF. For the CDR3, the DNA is TGTGCCAGCAGTGAAATTGCTTCCTACGAGCAGTACTTC.

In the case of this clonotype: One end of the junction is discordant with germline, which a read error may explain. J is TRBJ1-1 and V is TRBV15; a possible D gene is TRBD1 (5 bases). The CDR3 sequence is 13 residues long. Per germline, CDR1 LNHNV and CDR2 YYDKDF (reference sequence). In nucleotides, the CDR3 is TGTGCCGCCAGCAGTAAGGGGCCGGGAGGAGCTTTCTTT. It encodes CAASSKGPGGAFF.

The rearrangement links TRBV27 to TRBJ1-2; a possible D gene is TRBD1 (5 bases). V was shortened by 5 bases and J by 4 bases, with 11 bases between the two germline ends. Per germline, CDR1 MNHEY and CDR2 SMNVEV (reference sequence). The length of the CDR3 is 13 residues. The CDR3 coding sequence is TGTGCCAGCAGTCCAGGGAACCTCTATGGCTACACCTTC. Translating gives CASSPGNLYGYTF.

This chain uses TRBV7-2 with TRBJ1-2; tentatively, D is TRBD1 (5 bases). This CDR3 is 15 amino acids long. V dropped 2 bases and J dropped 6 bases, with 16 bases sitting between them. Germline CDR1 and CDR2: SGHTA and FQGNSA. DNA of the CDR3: TGTGCCAGCAGCTTAAAGGCAGGGTATACAAATGGCTACACCTTC. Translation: CASSLKAGYTNGYTF.

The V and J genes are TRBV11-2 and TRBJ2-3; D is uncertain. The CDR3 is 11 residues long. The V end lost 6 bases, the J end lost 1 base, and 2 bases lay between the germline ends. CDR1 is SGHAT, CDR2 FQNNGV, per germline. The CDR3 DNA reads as TGTGCCAGCAGACGCACAGATACGCAGTATTTT. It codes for CASRRTDTQYF.

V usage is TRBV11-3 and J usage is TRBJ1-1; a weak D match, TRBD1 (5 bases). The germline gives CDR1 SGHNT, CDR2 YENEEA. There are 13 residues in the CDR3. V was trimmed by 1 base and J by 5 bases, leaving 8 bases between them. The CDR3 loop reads CASSLAWGTEAFF. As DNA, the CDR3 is TGTGCCAGCAGCTTAGCGTGGGGGACTGAAGCTTTCTTT. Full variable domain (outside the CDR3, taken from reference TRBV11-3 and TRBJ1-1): EAGVVQSPRYKIIEKKQPVAFWCNPISGHNTLYWYLQNLGQGPELLIRYENEEAVDDSQLPKDRFSAERLKGVDSTLKIQPAELGDSAVYLCASSLAWGTEAFFGQGTRLTVV.

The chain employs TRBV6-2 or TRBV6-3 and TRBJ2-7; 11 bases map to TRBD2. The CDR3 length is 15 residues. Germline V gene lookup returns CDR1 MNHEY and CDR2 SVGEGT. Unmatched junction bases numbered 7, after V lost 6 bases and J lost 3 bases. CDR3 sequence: CASRVTSGRLYEQYF. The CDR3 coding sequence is TGTGCCAGCAGAGTTACTAGCGGGAGACTCTACGAGCAGTACTTC.

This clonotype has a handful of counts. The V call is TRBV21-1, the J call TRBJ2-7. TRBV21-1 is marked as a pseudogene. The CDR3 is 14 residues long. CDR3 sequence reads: CASSVYPSSYEQYF. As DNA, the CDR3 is TGTGCCAGCAGCGTATACCCCAGCTCCTACGAGCAGTACTTC.

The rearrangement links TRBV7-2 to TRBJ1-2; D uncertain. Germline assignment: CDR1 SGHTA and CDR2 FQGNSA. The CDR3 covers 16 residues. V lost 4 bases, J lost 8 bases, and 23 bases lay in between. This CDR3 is CASSSFANGPSGGYTF. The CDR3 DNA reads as TGTGCCAGCAGCTCGTTTGCCAACGGACCCTCTGGCGGCTACACCTTC.

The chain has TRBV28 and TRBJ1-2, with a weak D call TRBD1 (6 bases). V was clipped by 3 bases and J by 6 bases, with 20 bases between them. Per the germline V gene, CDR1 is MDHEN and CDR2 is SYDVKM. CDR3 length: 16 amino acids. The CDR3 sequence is CASSFGGAILEDGYTF. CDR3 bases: TGTGCCAGCAGTTTCGGGGGGGCCATCCTGGAGGATGGCTACACCTTC.

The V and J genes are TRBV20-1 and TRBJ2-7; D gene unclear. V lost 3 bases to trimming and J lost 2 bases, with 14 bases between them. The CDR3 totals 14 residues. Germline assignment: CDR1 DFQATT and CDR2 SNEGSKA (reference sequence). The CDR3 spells CSARGTLPPYEQYF. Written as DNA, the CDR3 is TGCAGTGCTAGGGGAACTCTGCCTCCCTACGAGCAGTACTTC.

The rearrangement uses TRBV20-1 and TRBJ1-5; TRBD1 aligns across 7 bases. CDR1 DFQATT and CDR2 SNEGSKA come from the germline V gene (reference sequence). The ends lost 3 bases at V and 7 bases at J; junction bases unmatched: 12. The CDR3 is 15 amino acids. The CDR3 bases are TGCAGTGCTAGTCCTACGACAGGGTGGAAACAGCCCCAGCATTTT. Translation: CSASPTTGWKQPQHF.

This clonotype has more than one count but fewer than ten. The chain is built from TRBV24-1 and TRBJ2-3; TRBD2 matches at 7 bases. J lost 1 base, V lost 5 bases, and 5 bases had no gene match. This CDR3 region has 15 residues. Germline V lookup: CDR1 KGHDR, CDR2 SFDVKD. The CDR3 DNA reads TGTGCCACCAGTGTGGGGGGGTCTGGCACAGATACGCAGTATTTT. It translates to CATSVGGSGTDTQYF.

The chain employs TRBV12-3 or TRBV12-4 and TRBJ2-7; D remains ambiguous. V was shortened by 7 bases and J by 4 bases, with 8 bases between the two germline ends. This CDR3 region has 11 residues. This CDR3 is CASKGSYEQYF. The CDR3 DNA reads TGTGCCAGCAAAGGGTCTTACGAGCAGTACTTC.

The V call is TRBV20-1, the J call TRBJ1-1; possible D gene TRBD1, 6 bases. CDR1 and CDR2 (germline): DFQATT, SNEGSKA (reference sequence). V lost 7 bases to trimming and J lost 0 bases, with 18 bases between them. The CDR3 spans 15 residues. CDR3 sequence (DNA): TGCAGTGTCCCGTCGACGGACAGTTTGAACACTGAAGCTTTCTTT. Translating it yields CSVPSTDSLNTEAFF.

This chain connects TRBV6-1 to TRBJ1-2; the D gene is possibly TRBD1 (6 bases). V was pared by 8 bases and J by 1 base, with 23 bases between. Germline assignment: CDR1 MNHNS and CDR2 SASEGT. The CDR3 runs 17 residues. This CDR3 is CASRPNQPGTLNYGYTF. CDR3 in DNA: TGTGCCAGCCGACCCAATCAACCCGGGACACTTAACTATGGCTACACCTTC.

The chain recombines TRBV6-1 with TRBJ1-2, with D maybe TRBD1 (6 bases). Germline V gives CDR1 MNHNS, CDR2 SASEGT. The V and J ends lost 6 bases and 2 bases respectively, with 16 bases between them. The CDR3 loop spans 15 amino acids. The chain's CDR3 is CASSHTGRENYGYTF. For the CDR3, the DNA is TGTGCCAGCAGCCATACAGGGAGGGAAAACTATGGCTACACCTTC.